Below, 20 T cell receptor beta chains from the same sample are listed, as sequenced in a study of T cell responses to AZD1222 COVID-19 vaccine. TCRdb's copy holds only in-frame clones and misses some; the assay was immunoSEQ multiplex PCR. The sample lists just over 150,000 clones; approximately 90% were seen once. The sample here was peripheral blood, taken on day 0 of AZD1222 vaccination. Source of these receptors: an adult in good health.

The chain joins TRBV15 to TRBJ1-1; weak D call: TRBD1 (5 bases). CDR3 length: 16 residues. CDR1 is LNHNV, CDR2 YYDKDF, per germline (reference sequence). V lost 0 bases, J lost 1 base, and 12 bases lay in between. The CDR3 sequence is CATSRDYGGTNTEAFF. The CDR3 nucleotides are TGTGCCACCAGCAGAGATTATGGGGGGACGAACACTGAAGCTTTCTTT.

The chain uses TRBV7-8 and TRBJ2-6; no firm D call. The CDR3 loop spans 15 amino acids. V was shortened by 6 bases and J by 1 base, with 10 bases between the two germline ends. CDR1 is SGHVS, CDR2 FQNEAQ, per germline. The CDR3 DNA follows: TGTGCCAGCAGACAAAGTTGGTCTGGGGCCAACGTCCTGACTTTC. Its protein product is CASRQSWSGANVLTF.

The J gene is TRBJ1-2, the V gene TRBV2; a possible D gene is TRBD1 (5 bases). Germline assignment: CDR1 SNHLY and CDR2 FYNNEI. V lost 8 bases, J lost 8 bases, and 33 bases lay in between. The CDR3 has 18 residues. CDR3 protein: CASGGLLTGPRTMWGYTF. The CDR3 nucleotides are TGTGCCAGCGGCGGCCTACTAACGGGACCCCGAACGATGTGGGGCTACACCTTC. Filled out from reference TRBV2 and TRBJ1-2, the complete variable domain reads EPEVTQTPSHQVTQMGQEVILRCVPISNHLYFYWYRQILGQKVEFLVSFYNNEISEKSEIFDDQFSVERPDGSNFTLKIRSTKLEDSAMYFCASGGLLTGPRTMWGYTFGSGTRLTVV.

The chain employs TRBV19 and TRBJ2-5; TRBD1 matches at 10 bases. CDR3 length: 15 amino acids. The germline V gene encodes CDR1 LNHDA and CDR2 SQIVND (reference sequence). V shed 6 bases, J shed 4 bases, and the junction held 8 bases outside the gene matches. CDR3 nucleotide sequence: TGTGCCAGTAGCGATCCGGGACAGGGGAGAGAGACCCAGTACTTC. Its translation is CASSDPGQGRETQYF.

This clone was seen a few times. The V and J genes are TRBV2 and TRBJ2-2, with TRBD1 as a possible D gene (6 bases). V lost 7 bases to trimming and J lost 2 bases, with 11 bases between them. CDR1 SNHLY and CDR2 FYNNEI come from the germline V gene. The CDR3 is made up of 14 amino acids. The CDR3 here is CASIRDINTGELFF. The CDR3 nucleotides are TGTGCCAGCATACGGGACATTAACACCGGGGAGCTGTTTTTT.

For the CDR3, the DNA is TGTGCCAGCAGCTTGACAGGGCGAGACTCTGGGGCCAACGTCCTGACTTTC. Encoded protein: CASSLTGRDSGANVLTF. The chain has TRBV11-2 and TRBJ2-6, with 7 bases that match TRBD1. Germline V CDR1 and CDR2: SGHAT, FQNNGV. Trimming at V came to 3 bases and at J to 0 bases, leaving 5 bases not matched to a gene. The CDR3 has 17 residues.

V usage is TRBV28 and J usage is TRBJ1-2; 7 positions agree with TRBD1. The CDR3 is 13 residues long. In germline, CDR1 is MDHEN, CDR2 SYDVKM. Losses at the gene ends were 8 bases for V and 3 bases for J; bases not matched to a gene: 6. This CDR3 reads CASVEGADYGYTF. The CDR3 nucleotides are TGTGCCAGCGTGGAGGGGGCTGACTATGGCTACACCTTC.

A few counts support this clone. The gene calls are TRBV28 and TRBJ1-6, with TRBD1 matching 7 bases. The junction had 24 bases not matched to a gene; V was cut back by 3 bases and J by 7 bases. The germline V gene has CDR1 MDHEN and CDR2 SYDVKM. This CDR3 spans 21 amino acids. The chain's CDR3 is CASSFNRGRGFGASRNSPLHF. The CDR3 DNA is TGTGCCAGCAGTTTCAACAGGGGCCGCGGGTTTGGGGCTAGCCGGAATTCACCCCTCCACTTT.

This chain links TRBV19 with TRBJ1-1; D is ambiguous. The germline V and J ends were trimmed by 5 bases and 3 bases, with 13 bases remaining between them. Germline CDR1 LNHDA, CDR2 SQIVND (reference sequence). The CDR3 contains 14 residues. CDR3 coding DNA: TGTGCCAGTAGTCCGAGGGATTCGGACACTGAAGCTTTCTTT. Amino acids: CASSPRDSDTEAFF.

The CDR3 here is CASSLYRILTGTEAFF. The CDR3 DNA follows: TGTGCCAGCAGTTTATACCGGATACTAACGGGCACTGAAGCTTTCTTT. The V and J genes are TRBV28 and TRBJ1-1; D remains unclear. CDR1 MDHEN and CDR2 SYDVKM come from the germline V gene. The ends were cut back, 1 base at V and 4 bases at J, with 16 bases in the middle. CDR3 length: 16 residues. Looking up the rest from reference TRBV28 and TRBJ1-1 gives the full variable domain: DVKVTQSSRYLVKRTGEKVFLECVQDMDHENMFWYRQDPGLGLRLIYFSYDVKMKEKGDIPEGYSVSREKKERFSLILESASTNQTSMYLCASSLYRILTGTEAFFGQGTRLTVV.

The rearrangement joins TRBV28 to TRBJ2-7; D may be TRBD2 (7 bases). Trimming took 3 bases from V and 2 from J, leaving 14 bases between them. CDR1 and CDR2 (germline): MDHEN, SYDVKM. The CDR3 is made up of 15 amino acids. This CDR3 is CASSFRGGGPYEQYF. In nucleotides, the CDR3 is TGTGCCAGCAGTTTTCGTGGGGGGGGGCCCTACGAGCAGTACTTC.

The rearrangement links TRBV11-2 to TRBJ2-7; TRBD1 matches at 8 bases. The CDR3 has 13 residues. Germline CDR1 SGHAT, CDR2 FQNNGV. J was trimmed by 6 bases and V by 3 bases; bases with no gene match: 4. The CDR3 reads CASSLRQGIEQYF. CDR3 nucleotide sequence: TGTGCCAGCAGCTTGCGACAGGGGATCGAGCAGTACTTC. Variable domain in full (rest from reference TRBV11-2 and TRBJ2-7): EAGVAQSPRYKIIEKRQSVAFWCNPISGHATLYWYQQILGQGPKLLIQFQNNGVVDDSQLPKDRFSAERLKGVDSTLKIQPAKLEDSAVYLCASSLRQGIEQYFGPGTRLTVT.

This clone was observed a handful of times. V usage is TRBV2 and J usage is TRBJ2-1; 7 bases map to TRBD2. The CDR3 is 13 residues long. The germline V gene encodes CDR1 SNHLY and CDR2 FYNNEI. V shed 11 bases, J shed 10 bases, and the junction held 14 bases outside the gene matches. Written as DNA, the CDR3 is TGTGCCGCCAGCACGTGGGAGGGCGACGAGCAGTTCTTC. This sequence encodes CAASTWEGDEQFF.

This chain joins TRBV25-1 and TRBJ2-5; D is possibly TRBD1 (7 bases). The V end was cut by 4 bases, the J end by 1 base, with 10 bases between. The CDR3 extends over 14 amino acids. The germline gives CDR1 MGHDK, CDR2 SYGVNS. This CDR3 is CASSGRDSQETQYF. DNA of the CDR3: TGTGCCAGCAGTGGGCGGGACAGCCAAGAGACCCAGTACTTC.

The genes are TRBV15 and TRBJ1-1, with D possibly matching TRBD1 (5 bases). V was trimmed by 0 bases and J by 10 bases, leaving 12 bases between them. This CDR3 contains 13 residues. The germline CDR1 and CDR2 sequences are LNHNV and YYDKDF (reference sequence). The CDR3 loop is CATSRDRGTAAFF. The CDR3 DNA sequence: TGTGCCACCAGCAGAGACAGAGGGACGGCAGCTTTCTTT.

CDR3 sequence (DNA): TGTGCCAGCAGCCAAGTTTTCGGATTCGCTCCGGGGAGAACCTACGAGCAGTACTTC. Translating it yields CASSQVFGFAPGRTYEQYF. The chain carries TRBV3-1 (or the pseudogene TRBV3-2) and TRBJ2-7; possible D gene TRBD2, 5 bases. The CDR3 is 19 residues long. Trimming removed 1 base from V and 2 bases from J, with 24 bases in between. Germline V CDR1 and CDR2: LGHDT, YNNKEL (reference sequence).

The J gene is TRBJ2-3, the V gene TRBV14; D is uncertain. The germline V gene has CDR1 SGHDN and CDR2 FVKESK. This CDR3 is built from 13 residues. V lost 5 bases and J 2 bases, leaving 8 bases between the germline ends. CDR3 sequence reads: CASSIDPTDTQYF. The CDR3 coding sequence is TGTGCCAGCAGCATTGACCCCACAGATACGCAGTATTTT.

The chain links TRBV6-2 or TRBV6-3 to TRBJ1-1; 7 bases map to TRBD1. CDR1 MNHEY and CDR2 SVGEGT come from the germline V gene. V shed 0 bases, J shed 6 bases, and the junction held 1 base outside the gene matches. The CDR3 extends over 13 amino acids. The CDR3 DNA reads TGTGCCAGCAGTTACTCACAGGGGTCTGAAGCTTTCTTT. Protein sequence: CASSYSQGSEAFF.

This clone appeared a single time. The V and J genes are TRBV27 and TRBJ1-1, with no clear D. Germline-derived CDR1 and CDR2 are MNHEY and SMNVEV (reference sequence). The CDR3 spans 15 residues. With 0 bases removed from V and 2 bases from J, the gap between germline ends came to 10 bases. The DNA for the CDR3 is TGTGCCAGCAGTTTATCCCCAACAGCTAACACTGAAGCTTTCTTT. It codes for CASSLSPTANTEAFF.

This clone appeared a few times. The rearrangement links TRBV6-5 to TRBJ2-2, with D unclear. Deletions cut 0 bases from V and 5 bases from J, with 4 bases between. Per germline, CDR1 MNHEY and CDR2 SVGAGI. This CDR3 is built from 13 residues. The CDR3 protein is CASSYSLTGELFF. The CDR3 DNA reads as TGTGCCAGCAGTTACTCCTTAACCGGGGAGCTGTTTTTT.